The 25 T cell receptor beta chains in this list originate from one sample, sequenced in a study of cytomegalovirus exposure and HLA in healthy donors. The PCR was carried out with 60 Vbeta primers and 13 Jbeta primers. The repertoire was sequenced with immunoSEQ multiplex PCR; TCRdb's copy has only in-frame clones and lacks some. The repertoire holds some 200,000 clones, with approximately 78% as singletons. Input material: PBMCs. These receptors originate from a woman between 40 and 50 years old in good health and CMV-seronegative.

J is TRBJ2-2 and V is TRBV25-1; D not resolved. The CDR3 totals 13 residues. The germline CDR1 and CDR2 sequences are MGHDK and SYGVNS. Trimming removed 7 bases at V and 0 bases at J, with 6 bases between. The CDR3 nucleotides read TGTGCCAGCACTCGGTCGAACACCGGGGAGCTGTTTTTT. Its protein product is CASTRSNTGELFF.

This chain joins TRBV5-4 and TRBJ1-1; 10 bases line up with TRBD1. The germline gives CDR1 SGHNT, CDR2 YYREEE (reference sequence). The CDR3 is made up of 14 amino acids. The J segment lost 4 bases and the V segment lost 0 bases, leaving 0 bases of the junction unmatched. This CDR3 reads CASSLGQGATEAFF. The CDR3 coding sequence is TGTGCCAGCAGCTTGGGACAGGGGGCCACTGAAGCTTTCTTT.

The chain carries TRBV6-5 and TRBJ1-2, with D perhaps TRBD1 (6 bases). Germline CDR1 and CDR2: MNHEY and SVGAGI. The V and J ends lost 6 bases and 5 bases respectively, with 13 bases between them. The CDR3 runs 13 residues. CDR3 bases: TGTGCCAGCAGCACCACAGGGAAGTATGGCTACACCTTC. Its translation: CASSTTGKYGYTF.

The rearrangement links TRBV19 to TRBJ2-3, with 10 bases matching TRBD2. Losses at the gene ends were 3 bases for V and 1 base for J; bases not matched to a gene: 1. This CDR3 region has 15 residues. Germline V gives CDR1 LNHDA, CDR2 SQIVND (reference sequence). The CDR3 coding sequence is TGTGCCAGTAGTATCGGACTAGCGGGCACAGATACGCAGTATTTT. Its translation: CASSIGLAGTDTQYF.

The chain links TRBV25-1 to TRBJ2-1, with 8 bases matching TRBD2. The junction had 4 bases not matched to a gene; V was cut back by 4 bases and J by 2 bases. Germline assignment: CDR1 MGHDK and CDR2 SYGVNS. CDR3 length: 15 amino acids. CDR3 in amino acids: CASSVREGAYNEQFF. The CDR3 DNA reads TGTGCCAGCAGTGTTCGGGAGGGGGCCTACAATGAGCAGTTCTTC.

The CDR3 coding sequence is TGTGCCAGCAGCGTTACTAGCGGCCACAAAACGCAGTATTTT. It translates to CASSVTSGHKTQYF. The V gene is TRBV11-3, the J gene TRBJ2-3, with 8 bases fitting TRBD2. CDR3 length equals 14 residues. Looked up from germline, CDR1 is SGHNT and CDR2 is YENEEA. Trimming removed 5 bases from V and 9 bases from J; junction bases left unmatched: 10.

CDR3 nucleotide sequence: TGCGCCAGCAGCCGGGGGACAGCCTTTAGCACAGATACGCAGTATTTT. This codes for CASSRGTAFSTDTQYF. The J gene is TRBJ2-3, the V gene TRBV4-1; 7 bases map to TRBD1. CDR3 size: 16 residues. V was clipped by 4 bases and J by 0 bases; unmatched bases: 7. The germline V gene has CDR1 MGHRA and CDR2 YSYEKL.

The chain combines TRBV6-5 with TRBJ2-7; 7 nucleotides line up with TRBD2. V trimming: 2 bases; J trimming: 3 bases; junction bases outside the gene matches: 4. Germline CDR1 MNHEY, CDR2 SVGAGI. The CDR3 covers 14 residues. CDR3 amino acids: CASSYGRGVYEQYF. In DNA form, the CDR3 reads TGTGCCAGCAGTTACGGACGGGGGGTCTACGAGCAGTACTTC.

This chain joins TRBV25-1 and TRBJ2-3; 10 bases line up with TRBD1. This CDR3 spans 15 amino acids. CDR1 MGHDK and CDR2 SYGVNS come from the germline V gene. V shed 3 bases and J 5 bases; nucleotides not matched to a gene: 5. The CDR3 spells CASSEPGQGRDTQYF. CDR3 bases: TGTGCCAGCAGTGAGCCGGGACAGGGGAGAGATACGCAGTATTTT.

The rearrangement joins TRBV29-1 to TRBJ2-1, with a weak D call TRBD2 (5 bases). The CDR3 extends over 14 amino acids. Germline V gene data show CDR1 as SQVTM and CDR2 as ANQGSEA. V was pared by 5 bases and J by 9 bases, with 20 bases between. The DNA for the CDR3 is TGCAGCGTTTTCGAGGGTGGTTCACGCGGTGAGCAGTTCTTC. Protein: CSVFEGGSRGEQFF.

The chain employs TRBV19 and TRBJ1-4, with TRBD1 as a possible D gene (6 bases). The germline V and J ends were trimmed by 5 bases and 5 bases, with 15 bases remaining between them. Germline CDR1 is LNHDA and CDR2 is SQIVND (reference sequence). The CDR3 length is 15 residues. The CDR3 bases are TGTGCCAGTAGTGCCCGGACAGCCCTCAATGAAAAACTGTTTTTT. This encodes CASSARTALNEKLFF.

This clone was observed once. The same CDR3 is also encoded by other DNA sequences in this sample. The chain uses TRBV2 and TRBJ1-1; D might be TRBD1 (6 bases). The CDR3 is made up of 13 amino acids. Germline V gene sequence: CDR1 SNHLY, CDR2 FYNNEI. The V end was cut by 5 bases, the J end by 1 base, with 8 bases between. The DNA of the CDR3 is TGTGCCAGCAGTTTACAGGGGAACACTGAAGCTTTCTTT. It specifies CASSLQGNTEAFF.

V is TRBV28 and J is TRBJ2-7; the D gene is possibly TRBD2 (6 bases). CDR1 MDHEN and CDR2 SYDVKM come from the germline V gene. The ends were cut back, 4 bases at V and 0 bases at J, with 13 bases in the middle. This CDR3 comprises 15 residues. The CDR3 here is CASSSHGGSSYEQYF. CDR3 coding DNA: TGTGCCAGCAGTTCCCATGGGGGGTCCTCCTACGAGCAGTACTTC.

The rearrangement uses TRBV7-2 and TRBJ2-6; no firm D call. The CDR3 loop spans 17 amino acids. With 1 base removed from V and 0 bases from J, the gap between germline ends came to 10 bases. The V gene's germline CDR1 is SGHTA and CDR2 FQGNSA. CDR3: CASSLGAASSGANVLTF. The CDR3 DNA follows: TGTGCCAGCAGCTTAGGAGCAGCGAGCTCTGGGGCCAACGTCCTGACTTTC.

This clone is a singleton in its sample. This chain links TRBV28 with TRBJ2-1, with 7 positions matching TRBD1. Germline CDR1 MDHEN, CDR2 SYDVKM. Trimming took 5 bases from V and 5 from J; bases not matched to a gene: 21. The CDR3 runs to 19 residues. The chain's CDR3 is CASSPGGQRSRRKDNEQFF. In nucleotides, the CDR3 is TGTGCCAGCAGTCCAGGGGGACAGAGGAGTAGGAGGAAAGACAATGAGCAGTTCTTC.

V and J are TRBV7-9 and TRBJ2-6, with 10 nucleotides matching TRBD1. Germline loops: CDR1 SEHNR, CDR2 FQNEAQ (reference sequence). The CDR3 extends over 19 amino acids. After removal of 5 bases from V and 4 bases from J, the junction contained 14 bases not matched to a gene. In nucleotides, the CDR3 is TGTGCCAGCAGCACAAACCAGGGGGACAGGGGAGCCGGGGCCAACGTCCTGACTTTC. Translation: CASSTNQGDRGAGANVLTF.

The chain links TRBV7-9 to TRBJ1-1; no clear D. The germline V gene has CDR1 SEHNR and CDR2 FQNEAQ (reference sequence). The ends were cut back, 0 bases at V and 4 bases at J, with 9 bases in the middle. The CDR3 runs 14 residues. The CDR3: CASSLARVVTEAFF. The CDR3, as DNA: TGTGCCAGCAGCTTAGCGCGGGTGGTCACTGAAGCTTTCTTT.

The V and J genes are TRBV28 and TRBJ2-3, with TRBD2 matching over 10 bases. This CDR3 is built from 16 residues. The junction had 9 bases not matched to a gene; V was cut back by 3 bases and J by 6 bases. Germline lookup yields CDR1 MDHEN and CDR2 SYDVKM. CDR3 residues: CASSFDIAGGFDTQYF. In DNA form, the CDR3 reads TGTGCCAGCAGTTTCGACATAGCGGGAGGCTTCGATACGCAGTATTTT.

This clone was counted a few times. V and J are TRBV30 and TRBJ1-5; weak D call: TRBD1 (6 bases). CDR1 is GTSNPN and CDR2 is SVGIG in the germline V gene (reference sequence). The CDR3 sequence is 15 residues long. V dropped 1 base and J dropped 3 bases, with 13 bases sitting between them. The CDR3 protein is CAWSGLGAYNQPQHF. The CDR3 DNA reads as TGTGCCTGGAGTGGACTGGGGGCTTACAATCAGCCCCAGCATTTT.

The CDR3, as DNA: TGTGCCAGCAGCCTAAGGACTAGCGGGAGGAATGAGCAGTTCTTC. As protein: CASSLRTSGRNEQFF. J is TRBJ2-1 and V is TRBV5-8; TRBD2 matches 14 bases. Germline CDR1 reads SGHTS; CDR2 reads YDEGEE. The CDR3 runs to 15 residues. Trimming took 4 bases from V and 7 from J; bases not matched to a gene: 4.

The chain employs TRBV7-8 and TRBJ2-1, with D possibly being TRBD1 (5 bases). This CDR3 is 13 amino acids long. Germline V gene data show CDR1 as SGHVS and CDR2 as FQNEAQ. V was cut by 5 bases and J by 7 bases, with 12 bases left in between. CDR3 in DNA: TGTGCCAGCAGCACCGTGACAGCGAATGAGCAGTTCTTC. Translation gives CASSTVTANEQFF.

The chain combines TRBV2 with TRBJ2-2, with TRBD2 as a possible D gene (5 bases). This CDR3 spans 12 amino acids. The germline V gene encodes CDR1 SNHLY and CDR2 FYNNEI. Trimming pared 8 bases from V and 5 bases from J, leaving 9 bases between. The CDR3 protein is CASWRGTGELFF. The CDR3 DNA is TGTGCCAGCTGGCGAGGGACCGGGGAGCTGTTTTTT.

There are a few counts of this clone. The genes are TRBV15 and TRBJ1-2; 8 bases agree with TRBD1. Germline-derived CDR1 and CDR2 are LNHNV and YYDKDF (reference sequence). The ends lost 0 bases at V and 5 bases at J; junction bases unmatched: 14. The CDR3 extends over 18 amino acids. In DNA, the CDR3 is TGTGCCACCAGCAGAGATCTGGGGACAGGCTCCACTATTTATGGCTACACCTTC. It codes for CATSRDLGTGSTIYGYTF.

This sequence joins TRBV19 and TRBJ1-5; TRBD1 aligns across 8 bases. J was trimmed by 4 bases and V by 4 bases; bases with no gene match: 9. CDR3 length equals 16 residues. CDR1 and CDR2 from the germline V gene are LNHDA and SQIVND (reference sequence). The CDR3 DNA follows: TGTGCCAGTAGTAGACAGGGGAGAGGTCTTAATCAGCCCCAGCATTTT. This encodes CASSRQGRGLNQPQHF. Full variable domain (remainder filled in from reference TRBV19 and TRBJ1-5): DGGITQSPKYLFRKEGQNVTLSCEQNLNHDAMYWYRQDPGQGLRLIYYSQIVNDFQKGDIAEGYSVSREKKESFPLTVTSAQKNPTAFYLCASSRQGRGLNQPQHFGDGTRLSIL.

Here the CDR3 reads CASSVAGTSTEAFF. CDR3 bases: TGTGCCAGCAGCGTAGCGGGGACAAGTACTGAAGCTTTCTTT. The chain joins TRBV9 to TRBJ1-1, with D maybe TRBD1 (6 bases). Germline V lookup: CDR1 SGDLS, CDR2 YYNGEE. Between the trimmed V and J ends, which lost 0 bases and 5 bases, there was a span of 11 bases. This CDR3 comprises 14 residues.